The 10 T cell receptor beta chains presented below share a single source sample, sequenced in a study of blood T cells in healthy people across ages. PCR was performed a second time for roughly 7 to 12 cycles using a sample-barcoded 5' primer and a J-beta primer mix. TCRdb ran MiXCR on the 5' RACE reads and lists one entry per CDR3 protein. This table holds roughly 800,000 distinct CDR3 sequences, roughly 34% found once. Sequenced material: blood. Receptor source: a man in his late teens or twenties in good health.

As concerns this clonotype: Because the CDR3's place on the DNA is in doubt, the DNA is left out and the CDR3 is given as listed by TCRdb. The chain joins TRBV3-1 to TRBJ2-2; TRBD1 was called by the table and not checked on the DNA. Germline-derived CDR1 and CDR2 are LGHDT and YNNKEL (reference sequence). A total of 16 residues make up the CDR3, ends included. CDR3 residues: CASDIVGPGDTGELFF.

This clonotype has just a few counts. This chain uses TRBV10-3 with TRBJ2-3; TRBD2 agrees at 10 bases. The V gene's germline CDR1 is ENHRY and CDR2 SYGVKD. V was pared by 0 bases and J by 2 bases, with 11 bases of the junction left unmatched. The CDR3 length is 19 residues. CDR3 nucleotides: TGTGCCATCAGTGAGTCTAGCGGGGGGACCGACACTTTCACAGATACGCAGTATTTT. Its translation: CAISESSGGTDTFTDTQYF.

The chain employs TRBV12-3 or TRBV12-4 and TRBJ2-2, with 10 bases matching TRBD1. The CDR3 contains 14 residues. Losses at the gene ends were 4 bases for V and 7 bases for J; bases not matched to a gene: 3. The CDR3 DNA is TGTGCCAGCAGTTGGACAGGGGGACACGGGGAGCTGTTTTTT. This translates into CASSWTGGHGELFF.

This clonotype turned up a few times. The chain recombines TRBV7-2 with TRBJ2-1; the D gene is possibly TRBD1 (5 bases). Germline V CDR1 and CDR2: SGHTA, FQGNSA. Trimming left V 1 base short and J 5 bases short, with 12 bases between. The CDR3 extends over 15 amino acids. CDR3 protein: CASSLEAREDNEQFF. CDR3 DNA sequence: TGTGCCAGCAGCTTAGAAGCCAGGGAAGACAATGAGCAGTTCTTC.

The gene calls are TRBV7-8 and TRBJ2-1; 7 bases fit TRBD2. J was trimmed by 0 bases and V by 5 bases; bases with no gene match: 4. This CDR3 region has 15 residues. Germline loops: CDR1 SGHVS, CDR2 FQNEAQ. The CDR3 coding sequence is TGTGCCAGCAGCCCGTGGACTAGCTCCTACAATGAGCAGTTCTTC. Residues: CASSPWTSSYNEQFF.

V and J are TRBV29-1 and TRBJ2-5, with TRBD2 identical over 12 bases. V gave up 6 bases and J gave up 0 bases; unmatched junction bases: 2. Germline lookup yields CDR1 SQVTM and CDR2 ANQGSEA. The CDR3 is 14 amino acids. CDR3 sequence: CSVGLAGYQETQYF. For the CDR3, the DNA is TGCAGCGTAGGACTAGCGGGGTACCAAGAGACCCAGTACTTC.

The chain combines TRBV5-4 with TRBJ2-1, with 9 bases lining up with TRBD2. Per germline, CDR1 SGHNT and CDR2 YYREEE (reference sequence). Trimming took 3 bases from V and 2 from J; bases not matched to a gene: 0. This CDR3 region has 14 residues. CDR3 sequence: CASSSSGTYNEQFF. CDR3 DNA sequence: TGTGCCAGCAGCTCTAGCGGGACCTACAATGAGCAGTTCTTC.

This clonotype was seen a single time. The CDR3, as DNA: TGTGCCAGCAGTGAAGAAGCAGGAGCCAAAAACATTCAGTACTTC. Protein sequence: CASSEEAGAKNIQYF. The chain uses TRBV25-1 and TRBJ2-7; D ambiguous. The end of the DNA aligns better with TRBJ2-4, so the J call may be wrong. Per germline, CDR1 MGHDK and CDR2 SYGVNS. This CDR3 contains 15 residues.

The chain employs TRBV6-5 and TRBJ2-1, with D possibly TRBD2 on 6 matching bases. Trimming shortened V by 4 bases and J by 6 bases, and 16 bases separated the two germline ends. This CDR3 has 15 residues. Germline CDR1 MNHEY, CDR2 SVGAGI. The CDR3 is CASSSPGGTRNEQFF. DNA for the CDR3: TGTGCCAGCAGTTCCCCCGGAGGGACTCGCAATGAGCAGTTCTTC.

This clonotype was observed a few times. The rearrangement links TRBV6-2 or TRBV6-3 to TRBJ2-7; no firm D call. Trimming removed 8 bases from V and 4 bases from J, with 45 bases in between. CDR1 and CDR2 from the germline V gene are MNHEY and SVGEGT. This CDR3 has 23 residues. CDR3 DNA sequence: TGTGCCAGCTCCCAATACTCTTCCGCACGTAGTCCGGCCTCTGAGATGAGGCGGTACGAGCAGTACTTC. This gives the protein CASSQYSSARSPASEMRRYEQYF.